This record covers a single TCR beta chain. This specimen comes from a study of blood T cell repertoires in COVID-19. Across the whole study: In each case, the material was cDNA or gDNA derived from T cells, B-cell-depleted T cells, or PBMCs.

Germline V CDR1 and CDR2: MNHEY, SVGAGI. V was clipped by 2 bases and J by 4 bases, with 17 bases between them. The CDR3 loop spans 16 amino acids. Authors' processing steps: The authors estimated nucleated cell counts from reference gene primer amplification. The method was immunoSEQ multiplex PCR; TCRdb's version includes in-frame clones alone and lacks a portion of them. V, J and clone size are taken as reported in that table, and D and trimming were inferred from the DNA itself. Here the sample spans about 190,000 clones, under 80% being singletons. This chain joins TRBV6-5 and TRBJ1-1, with D possibly TRBD1 on 6 matching bases. The sequencing sample was made of peripheral blood. The clonotype was recovered from a woman aged 45-65 years with acute or convalescent COVID-19. CDR3 nucleotides: TGTGCCAGCAGTTACGGGACACTTGAACGTGGCACTGAAGCTTTCTTT. Its translation is CASSYGTLERGTEAFF.